The next 32 T cell receptor beta chains were all read from a single sample in a study of T cells in Graves' hyperthyroidism and ophthalmopathy. Amplified TCR beta CDR3 regions derived from RNA transcripts. The HTBI primer set was used in a first-round RT-PCR of the TCR CDR3. TCRdb independently ran MiXCR on the multiplex PCR reads; one entry per CDR3 protein. This sample has about 360,000 distinct CDR3 sequences; about 18% occur once, and the top ten carry about 4%. The sample consisted of blood. These receptors all come from a woman between 18 and 29 years old with Graves' hyperthyroidism.

This clonotype came up many times. The rearrangement links TRBV6-5 to TRBJ1-1, with 12 bases identical to TRBD1. The germline gives CDR1 MNHEY, CDR2 SVGAGI. There are 16 residues in the CDR3. V was pared by 6 bases and J by 8 bases, with 13 bases of the junction left unmatched. The CDR3 is CASRQEGGTGGWEAFF. The CDR3, as DNA: TGTGCCAGCAGGCAGGAGGGGGGGACAGGGGGCTGGGAAGCTTTCTTT.

In its sample, this clonotype was seen many times. CDR3 loop: CASSPGAFTVAEAFF. CDR3 coding DNA: TGCGCCAGCAGCCCAGGGGCCTTCACTGTAGCTGAAGCTTTCTTT. This chain uses TRBV5-1 with TRBJ1-1; D perhaps matches TRBD1 (6 bases). This CDR3 comprises 15 residues. Deletions cut 4 bases from V and 6 bases from J, with 19 bases between. Germline CDR1 is SGHRS and CDR2 is YFSETQ.

This clonotype has a handful of counts. The chain carries TRBV20-1 and TRBJ1-2; the match to TRBD1 covers 8 bases. The J segment lost 2 bases and the V segment lost 6 bases, leaving 8 bases of the junction unmatched. The germline gives CDR1 DFQATT, CDR2 SNEGSKA (reference sequence). The CDR3 has 14 amino acids. The CDR3 loop is CSAQDRGLNYGYTF. CDR3 bases: TGCAGTGCCCAAGACAGGGGACTAAACTATGGCTACACCTTC.

A few counts support this clonotype. The CDR3 region is CASSLALRSNGYTF. The CDR3 DNA reads as TGTGCCAGCAGCTTAGCGCTTCGGAGCAATGGCTACACCTTC. The chain joins TRBV7-9 to TRBJ1-2; D remains ambiguous. Trimming took 0 bases from V and 6 from J, leaving 11 bases between them. CDR1 and CDR2 (germline): SEHNR, FQNEAQ (reference sequence). The CDR3 totals 14 residues.

The table lists this clonotype with many counts. The chain carries TRBV7-2 and TRBJ1-2; 7 positions agree with TRBD1. CDR1 and CDR2 (germline): SGHTA, FQGNSA. Trimming removed 5 bases from V and 3 bases from J; junction bases left unmatched: 9. This CDR3 is built from 15 residues. The CDR3 coding sequence is TGTGCCAGCAGCGAGTACAGGGGTTCCGACTATGGCTACACCTTC. It specifies CASSEYRGSDYGYTF.

This clonotype was counted at least ten times. The chain recombines TRBV7-2 with TRBJ2-7; D perhaps matches TRBD1 (6 bases). Trimming shortened V by 5 bases and J by 0 bases, and 11 bases separated the two germline ends. This CDR3 is built from 14 residues. Germline V lookup: CDR1 SGHTA, CDR2 FQGNSA. The CDR3 DNA reads as TGTGCCAGCAGCGACAGGACGGGCTCCTACGAGCAGTACTTC. Its protein is CASSDRTGSYEQYF.

This clonotype was seen repeatedly, ten times or more. The rearrangement links TRBV27 to TRBJ2-5; unclear D gene. Germline CDR1 reads MNHEY; CDR2 reads SMNVEV (reference sequence). The V end was cut by 1 base, the J end by 2 bases, with 8 bases between. The CDR3 runs to 14 residues. The CDR3 DNA follows: TGTGCCAGCAGTTTATATCGCAGTCAAGAGACCCAGTACTTC. Translated, it gives CASSLYRSQETQYF.

The chain carries TRBV28 and TRBJ2-7, with D maybe TRBD1 (6 bases). The CDR3 sequence is 12 residues long. Germline-derived CDR1 and CDR2 are MDHEN and SYDVKM. V was clipped by 3 bases and J by 7 bases, with 10 bases between them. CDR3 protein: CASSFWQGEQYF. As DNA, the CDR3 is TGTGCCAGCAGTTTTTGGCAGGGGGAGCAGTACTTC.

This sequence joins TRBV27 and TRBJ2-6, with TRBD1 as a possible D gene (6 bases). Germline loops: CDR1 MNHEY, CDR2 SMNVEV (reference sequence). The CDR3 runs 15 residues. The V end was cut by 6 bases, the J end by 0 bases, with 9 bases between. The CDR3: CASSPTGSGANVLTF. The CDR3 coding sequence is TGTGCCAGCAGCCCGACAGGCTCTGGGGCCAACGTCCTGACTTTC.

This clonotype was detected many times. V usage is TRBV14 and J usage is TRBJ2-5; D may correspond to TRBD1 or TRBD2 (6 bases each). This CDR3 is built from 20 residues. Germline-derived CDR1 and CDR2 are SGHDN and FVKESK. The V end was cut by 1 base, the J end by 5 bases, with 29 bases between. The CDR3 bases are TGTGCCAGCAGCCAAGGGGCAGGGGAGGATCGGGCAAAGGTGGTTGAGACCCAGTACTTC. Translating gives CASSQGAGEDRAKVVETQYF.

Of note for this clonotype: It may be a read error: a sequence one base away is much more abundant. The chain employs TRBV20-1 and TRBJ2-7; D not resolved. The CDR3 extends over 10 amino acids. The V end was cut by 6 bases, the J end by 11 bases, with 14 bases between. Germline CDR1 reads DFQATT; CDR2 reads SNEGSKA (reference sequence). CDR3 loop: CSASSKTKYF. CDR3 in DNA: TGCAGTGCGAGCTCCAAGACCAAGTACTTC.

In this sample, this clonotype turned up many times. V usage is TRBV19 and J usage is TRBJ2-7, with D perhaps being TRBD1 or TRBD2 (6 bases each). This CDR3 contains 14 residues. Germline-derived CDR1 and CDR2 are LNHDA and SQIVND (reference sequence). With 3 bases removed from V and 2 bases from J, the gap between germline ends came to 11 bases. CDR3 nucleotides: TGTGCCAGTAGTATGAGAGGGGGGACCTACGAGCAGTACTTC. Translating gives CASSMRGGTYEQYF.

In this sample, this clonotype turned up many times. The J gene is TRBJ1-1, the V gene TRBV20-1; D unresolved. The length of the CDR3 is 13 residues. The V and J ends lost 6 bases and 0 bases respectively, with 11 bases between them. CDR1 and CDR2 from the germline V gene are DFQATT and SNEGSKA (reference sequence). CDR3 in DNA: TGCAGTGCGAGTGGAGGGATGAACACTGAAGCTTTCTTT. This encodes CSASGGMNTEAFF.

J is TRBJ1-1 and V is TRBV30; D is unclear. CDR1 is GTSNPN and CDR2 is SVGIG in the germline V gene (reference sequence). V was cut by 2 bases and J by 1 base, with 8 bases left in between. The CDR3 is 13 residues long. The CDR3 DNA follows: TGTGCCTGGAGTATCGAAAGGAACACTGAAGCTTTCTTT. Its protein is CAWSIERNTEAFF. Full variable domain (remainder filled in from reference TRBV30 and TRBJ1-1): SQTIHQWPATLVQPVGSPLSLECTVEGTSNPNLYWYRQAAGRGLQLLFYSVGIGQISSEVPQNLSASRPQDRQFILSSKKLLLSDSGFYLCAWSIERNTEAFFGQGTRLTVV.

This clonotype has a count of ten or more. The V and J genes are TRBV12-3 or TRBV12-4 and TRBJ2-5; D is uncertain. This CDR3 contains 11 residues. The ends were cut back, 8 bases at V and 5 bases at J, with 9 bases in the middle. CDR3 in amino acids: CASQVGETQYF. In DNA, the CDR3 is TGTGCCAGCCAAGTAGGGGAGACCCAGTACTTC.

This clonotype was recorded at least ten times. This sequence joins TRBV6-2 or TRBV6-3 and TRBJ1-2; possibly TRBD1 for D (5 bases). This CDR3 is built from 14 residues. The germline V and J ends were trimmed by 6 bases and 2 bases, with 13 bases remaining between them. Looked up from germline, CDR1 is MNHEY and CDR2 is SVGEGT. The DNA for the CDR3 is TGTGCCAGCAGCAAGGGGCAGAACAACTATGGCTACACCTTC. Protein sequence: CASSKGQNNYGYTF.

The table lists this clonotype with many counts. This chain links TRBV28 with TRBJ1-2, with D unresolved. CDR3 length: 13 residues. V lost 5 bases, J lost 6 bases, and 13 bases lay in between. Germline CDR1 reads MDHEN; CDR2 reads SYDVKM. The CDR3 sequence is CASSVPPWDGYTF. As DNA, the CDR3 is TGTGCCAGCAGTGTGCCGCCATGGGATGGCTACACCTTC.

This clonotype was recorded at least ten times. The V and J genes are TRBV18 and TRBJ1-2; no clear D gene. Germline CDR1 KGHSH, CDR2 LQKENI. The CDR3 is made up of 13 amino acids. The V end lost 3 bases, the J end lost 6 bases, and 11 bases lay between the germline ends. The CDR3 region has the DNA TGTGCCAGCTCACCGGAGTGGGCAGATGGCTACACCTTC. Translating gives CASSPEWADGYTF.

J is TRBJ2-5 and V is TRBV6-5; 11 nucleotides align to TRBD1. The CDR3 spans 17 residues. CDR1 is MNHEY and CDR2 is SVGAGI in the germline V gene. V gave up 0 bases and J gave up 5 bases; unmatched junction bases: 8. The CDR3 nucleotides read TGTGCCAGCAGTTACTCCTCGGACAGGGGGCAATGGGAGACCCAGTACTTC. This sequence encodes CASSYSSDRGQWETQYF.

This clonotype was counted ten times or more. The chain links TRBV6-4 to TRBJ2-2, with D perhaps matching TRBD2 (6 bases). The V gene's germline CDR1 is MRHNA and CDR2 SNTAGT. The CDR3 covers 16 residues. The V end lost 0 bases, the J end lost 4 bases, and 12 bases lay between the germline ends. Here the CDR3 reads CASSDSKSGVTGELFF. CDR3 DNA sequence: TGTGCCAGCAGTGACTCGAAATCGGGAGTCACCGGGGAGCTGTTTTTT.

This clonotype was seen only a few times. The chain uses TRBV29-1 and TRBJ2-5; D not resolved. V dropped 6 bases and J dropped 4 bases, with 15 bases sitting between them. Germline V gene lookup returns CDR1 SQVTM and CDR2 ANQGSEA. This CDR3 has 13 residues. The CDR3 region is CSVEFPARETQYF. In nucleotides, the CDR3 is TGCAGCGTAGAATTCCCAGCCCGAGAGACCCAGTACTTC.

This clonotype came up a few times. The chain combines TRBV19 with TRBJ2-2, with TRBD1 matching 8 bases. This CDR3 region has 13 residues. J was trimmed by 6 bases and V by 5 bases; bases with no gene match: 2. Germline V lookup: CDR1 LNHDA, CDR2 SQIVND (reference sequence). The CDR3 here is CASSSQGAGELFF. As DNA, the CDR3 is TGTGCCAGTAGTTCACAGGGGGCCGGGGAGCTGTTTTTT.

In this sample, this clonotype turned up a few times. This sequence joins TRBV20-1 and TRBJ2-3; D remains ambiguous. The CDR3 runs 13 residues. V lost 1 base to trimming and J lost 7 bases, with 12 bases between them. The germline V gene encodes CDR1 DFQATT and CDR2 SNEGSKA (reference sequence). The CDR3 loop reads CSARVVQSNTQYF. Written as DNA, the CDR3 is TGCAGTGCTAGAGTCGTTCAGTCAAATACGCAGTATTTT.

This clonotype was seen ten or more times. The gene calls are TRBV5-1 and TRBJ1-2; no clear D. The V gene lost 1 base and the J gene lost 6 bases, with 10 bases spanning the gap. Germline assignment: CDR1 SGHRS and CDR2 YFSETQ. The CDR3 extends over 13 amino acids. The CDR3 reads CASSLLGRDGYTF. DNA of the CDR3: TGCGCCAGCAGCTTGTTAGGGAGGGATGGCTACACCTTC.

This clonotype has ten or more counts. The chain uses TRBV5-6 and TRBJ2-7; 8 positions match TRBD2. The CDR3 sequence is 15 residues long. With 4 bases clipped from V and 2 bases from J, the junction kept 8 bases outside the gene matches. Germline loops: CDR1 SGHDT, CDR2 YYEEEE. Written as DNA, the CDR3 is TGTGCCAGCAGCATACCGGGAGGGAGCACCTACGAGCAGTACTTC. This sequence encodes CASSIPGGSTYEQYF.

This clonotype was recorded many times. The rearrangement uses TRBV7-9 and TRBJ1-5; the D gene is possibly TRBD1 (6 bases). The CDR3 is 14 residues long. V lost 5 bases and J lost 3, with 11 bases in between. Per germline, CDR1 SEHNR and CDR2 FQNEAQ (reference sequence). The CDR3 DNA is TGTGCCAGCAGCCTGACAGGTCCCAATCAGCCCCAGCATTTT. Protein sequence: CASSLTGPNQPQHF. The variable domain in full, with the rest retrieved from reference TRBV7-9 and TRBJ1-5, is DTGVSQNPRHKITKRGQNVTFRCDPISEHNRLYWYRQTLGQGPEFLTYFQNEAQLEKSRLLSDRFSAERPKGSFSTLEIQRTEQGDSAMYLCASSLTGPNQPQHFGDGTRLSIL.

The genes are TRBV6-1 and TRBJ1-3; no reliable D call. The V gene lost 4 bases and the J gene lost 2 bases, with 12 bases spanning the gap. Germline values: CDR1 MNHNS, CDR2 SASEGT. The CDR3 covers 15 residues. CDR3 DNA sequence: TGTGCCAGCAGTGCCCCGACCCTGCCTGGAAACACCATATATTTT. Protein: CASSAPTLPGNTIYF.

There are many counts of this clonotype. This chain connects TRBV27 to TRBJ1-1; D is undetermined. Trimming took 3 bases from V and 5 from J, leaving 19 bases between them. This CDR3 contains 16 residues. From germline, CDR1 is MNHEY and CDR2 SMNVEV (reference sequence). The CDR3 sequence is CASSFDEALSGTEAFF. The CDR3, as DNA: TGTGCCAGCAGTTTCGATGAGGCGTTGAGCGGAACTGAAGCTTTCTTT.

The J gene is TRBJ2-7, the V gene TRBV27; TRBD1 aligns across 7 bases. This CDR3 is 12 amino acids long. The V gene end was trimmed by 4 bases and the J gene end by 6 bases; junction bases not matched to a gene: 3. The germline V gene has CDR1 MNHEY and CDR2 SMNVEV (reference sequence). CDR3 region: CASSSTGTEQYF. CDR3 DNA: TGTGCCAGCAGTTCGACAGGGACCGAGCAGTACTTC.

The V call is TRBV13, the J call TRBJ1-5; 12 bases match TRBD1. CDR3 size: 15 residues. V shed 4 bases, J shed 7 bases, and the junction held 5 bases outside the gene matches. Germline CDR1 is PRHDT and CDR2 is FYEKMQ (reference sequence). In nucleotides, the CDR3 is TGTGCCAGCAGCTGGGGACAGGGGGCGTCCCAGCCCCAGCATTTT. Residues: CASSWGQGASQPQHF.

Ten or more counts support this clonotype. The chain joins TRBV7-9 to TRBJ2-5, with 7 bases fitting TRBD1. Germline V gives CDR1 SEHNR, CDR2 FQNEAQ (reference sequence). With 5 bases clipped from V and 5 bases from J, the junction kept 8 bases outside the gene matches. The CDR3 totals 14 residues. The CDR3 sequence: CASSVTGVRETQYF. DNA for the CDR3: TGTGCCAGCAGCGTAACAGGGGTTCGCGAGACCCAGTACTTC.

This clonotype was seen repeatedly, ten times or more. The chain carries TRBV27 and TRBJ1-2, with D perhaps matching TRBD1 (5 bases). The CDR3 contains 13 residues. Germline-derived CDR1 and CDR2 are MNHEY and SMNVEV (reference sequence). V dropped 2 bases and J dropped 8 bases, with 12 bases sitting between them. CDR3 nucleotides: TGTGCCAGCAGTTTACACAGGCTCGGCGGCTACACCTTC. Translated: CASSLHRLGGYTF.